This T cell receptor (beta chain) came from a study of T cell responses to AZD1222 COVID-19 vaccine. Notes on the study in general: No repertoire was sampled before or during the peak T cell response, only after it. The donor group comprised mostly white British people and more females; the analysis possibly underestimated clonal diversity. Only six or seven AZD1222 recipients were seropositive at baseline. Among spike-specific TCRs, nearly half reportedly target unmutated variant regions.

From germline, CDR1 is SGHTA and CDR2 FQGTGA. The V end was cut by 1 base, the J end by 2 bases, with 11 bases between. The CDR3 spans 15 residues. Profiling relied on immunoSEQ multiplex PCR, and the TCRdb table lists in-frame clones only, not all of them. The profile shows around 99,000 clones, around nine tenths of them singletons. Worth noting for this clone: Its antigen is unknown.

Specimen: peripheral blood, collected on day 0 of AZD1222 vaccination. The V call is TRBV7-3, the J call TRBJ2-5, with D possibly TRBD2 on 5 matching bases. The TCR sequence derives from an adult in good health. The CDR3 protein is CASSLMTGGQETQYF. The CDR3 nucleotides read TGTGCCAGCAGCTTAATGACCGGAGGACAAGAGACCCAGTACTTC.